The clone carrying this T cell receptor beta chain was seen ten or more times. What it recognizes is unknown. Participants with hyperthyroidism, aged 18 to 65, were newly diagnosed with under 2 months' duration. No donor had other autoimmune disease, uncontrolled infection, pregnancy or lactation. What supplied the PBMCs was about 10 ml of fresh peripheral blood. This sample was taken from a study of Graves' ophthalmopathy and Graves' hyperthyroidism. The CDR3 consists of 13 residues. Germline loops: CDR1 SQVTM, CDR2 ANQGSEA. The ends were cut back, 1 base at V and 2 bases at J, with 9 bases in the middle. General study points: In blood, most expanded thyroid clonotypes above 0.001 frequency were also detected.

Amplifying from RNA transcripts, the study obtained TCR beta CDR3 regions. The workflow started with a first-round RT-PCR run with HTBI primers and then moved on to a second-round multiplex PCR. TCRdb itself ran the multiplex PCR reads through MiXCR, one entry per CDR3 protein. The sample lists roughly 350,000 distinct CDR3 sequences, 17% occurring once. This chain links TRBV29-1 with TRBJ2-7; D call uncertain. The sequencing input was peripheral blood. This TCR was recovered from an adult woman with stable Graves' hyperthyroidism. Here the CDR3 reads CSVEVTAAYEQYF. The DNA of the CDR3 is TGCAGCGTTGAAGTCACAGCAGCCTACGAGCAGTACTTC.